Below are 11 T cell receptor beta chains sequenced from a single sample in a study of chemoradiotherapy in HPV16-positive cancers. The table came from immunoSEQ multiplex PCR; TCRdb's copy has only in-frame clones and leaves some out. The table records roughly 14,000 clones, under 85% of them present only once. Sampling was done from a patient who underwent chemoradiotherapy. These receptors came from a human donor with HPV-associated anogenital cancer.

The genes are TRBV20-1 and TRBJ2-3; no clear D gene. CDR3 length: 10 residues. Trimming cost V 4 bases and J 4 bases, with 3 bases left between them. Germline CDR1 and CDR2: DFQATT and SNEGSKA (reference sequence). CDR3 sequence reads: CSANPDTQYF. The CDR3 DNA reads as TGCAGTGCTAACCCAGATACGCAGTATTTT.

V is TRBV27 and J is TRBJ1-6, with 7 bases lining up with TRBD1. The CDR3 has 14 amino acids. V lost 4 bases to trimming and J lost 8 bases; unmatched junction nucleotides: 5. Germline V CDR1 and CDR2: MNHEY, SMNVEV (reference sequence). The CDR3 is CASSSSGTDSPLHF. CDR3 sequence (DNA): TGTGCCAGCAGTTCCTCCGGGACAGATTCACCCCTCCACTTT.

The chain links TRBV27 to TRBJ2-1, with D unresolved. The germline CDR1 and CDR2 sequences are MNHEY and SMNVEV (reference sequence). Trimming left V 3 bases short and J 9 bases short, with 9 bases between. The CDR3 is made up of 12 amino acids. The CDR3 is CASSFRLSEQFF. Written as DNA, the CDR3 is TGTGCCAGCAGTTTTAGGCTCAGTGAGCAGTTCTTC.

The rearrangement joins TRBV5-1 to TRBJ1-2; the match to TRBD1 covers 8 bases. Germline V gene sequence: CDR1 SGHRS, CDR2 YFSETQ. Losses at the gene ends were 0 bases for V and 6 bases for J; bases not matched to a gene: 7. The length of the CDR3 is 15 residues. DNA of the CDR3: TGCGCCAGCAGCTTGGTCGTCAGGGGGCTCAATGGCTACACCTTC. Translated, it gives CASSLVVRGLNGYTF.

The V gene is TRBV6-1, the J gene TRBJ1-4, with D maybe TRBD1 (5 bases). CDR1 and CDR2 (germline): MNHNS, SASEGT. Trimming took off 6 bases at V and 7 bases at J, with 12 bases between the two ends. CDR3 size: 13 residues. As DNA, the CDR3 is TGTGCCAGCAGCCCAGGGATGGTTGAAAAACTGTTTTTT. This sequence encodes CASSPGMVEKLFF.

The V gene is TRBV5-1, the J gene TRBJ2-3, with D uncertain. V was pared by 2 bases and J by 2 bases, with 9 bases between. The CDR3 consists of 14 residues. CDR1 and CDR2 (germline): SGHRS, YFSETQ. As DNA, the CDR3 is TGCGCCAGCAGCTTAGGCGGATTCACAGATACGCAGTATTTT. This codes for CASSLGGFTDTQYF.

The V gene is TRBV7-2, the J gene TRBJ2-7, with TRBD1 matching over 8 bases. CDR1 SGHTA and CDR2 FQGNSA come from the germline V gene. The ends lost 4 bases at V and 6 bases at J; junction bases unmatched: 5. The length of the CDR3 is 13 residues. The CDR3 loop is CASSSDRGGEQYF. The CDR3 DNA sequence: TGTGCCAGCAGCTCCGACAGGGGCGGCGAGCAGTACTTC.

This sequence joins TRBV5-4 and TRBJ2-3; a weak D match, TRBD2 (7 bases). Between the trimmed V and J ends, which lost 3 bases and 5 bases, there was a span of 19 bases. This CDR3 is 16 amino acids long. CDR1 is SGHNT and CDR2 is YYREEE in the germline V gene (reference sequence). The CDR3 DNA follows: TGTGCCAGCAGCTCCCAAGGGGGGGTGATGAGAGATACGCAGTATTTT. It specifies CASSSQGGVMRDTQYF.

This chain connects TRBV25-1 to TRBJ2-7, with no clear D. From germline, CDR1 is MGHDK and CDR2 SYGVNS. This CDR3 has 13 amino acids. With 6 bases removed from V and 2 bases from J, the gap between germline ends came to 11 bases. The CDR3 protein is CASSSPRTYEQYF. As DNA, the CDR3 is TGTGCCAGCAGCAGTCCCCGCACCTACGAGCAGTACTTC.

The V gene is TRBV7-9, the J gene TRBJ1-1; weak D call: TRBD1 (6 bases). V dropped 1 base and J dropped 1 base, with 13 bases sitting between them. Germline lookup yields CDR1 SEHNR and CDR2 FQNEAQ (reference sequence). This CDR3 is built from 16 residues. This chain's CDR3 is CASSLGGAGGNTEAFF. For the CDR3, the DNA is TGTGCCAGCAGCTTAGGGGGGGCAGGAGGGAACACTGAAGCTTTCTTT.

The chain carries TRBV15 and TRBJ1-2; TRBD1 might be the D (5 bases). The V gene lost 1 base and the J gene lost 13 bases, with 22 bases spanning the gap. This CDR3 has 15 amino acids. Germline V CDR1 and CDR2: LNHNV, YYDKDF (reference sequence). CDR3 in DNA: TGTGCCACCAGCAGAGGAACCTCTGGGACGGCGAGTTGCACCTTC. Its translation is CATSRGTSGTASCTF.